Following are 7 T cell receptor beta chains from one sample sequenced in a study of blood T cell repertoires in COVID-19. The data were produced by immunoSEQ multiplex PCR, yet TCRdb's version contains in-frame clones alone and is incomplete. In the table there are about 350,000 clones, 80% to 90% of which are singletons. Source material: peripheral blood. Receptors were obtained from a man younger than 45 with COVID-19, enrolled during active disease.

The rearrangement uses TRBV28 and TRBJ1-1; D is undetermined. V lost 6 bases and J 2 bases, leaving 28 bases between the germline ends. The CDR3 has 19 residues. CDR1 and CDR2 from the germline V gene are MDHEN and SYDVKM. The CDR3 DNA follows: TGTGCCAGCAGCCTTTGGCTGATAACACTGAGGACTGATAACACTGAAGCTTTCTTT. Encoded protein: CASSLWLITLRTDNTEAFF. The whole variable domain, remainder taken from reference TRBV28 and TRBJ1-1, is DVKVTQSSRYLVKRTGEKVFLECVQDMDHENMFWYRQDPGLGLRLIYFSYDVKMKEKGDIPEGYSVSREKKERFSLILESASTNQTSMYLCASSLWLITLRTDNTEAFFGQGTRLTVV.

The V and J genes are TRBV19 and TRBJ2-5, with TRBD2 matching 11 bases. Germline V gene data show CDR1 as LNHDA and CDR2 as SQIVND (reference sequence). After removal of 6 bases from V and 0 bases from J, the junction contained 3 bases not matched to a gene. The CDR3 totals 15 residues. This CDR3 is CASSPSGGYQETQYF. The CDR3 DNA is TGTGCCAGTAGCCCTAGCGGGGGGTACCAAGAGACCCAGTACTTC.

CDR3 DNA: TGCAGTGCTAGTGGACAGGGAGGATTTAGATCCTACGAGCAGTACTTC. Protein product: CSASGQGGFRSYEQYF. V is TRBV20-1 and J is TRBJ2-7; 8 nucleotides align to TRBD1. CDR1 and CDR2 from the germline V gene are DFQATT and SNEGSKA (reference sequence). V gave up 3 bases and J gave up 1 base; unmatched junction bases: 11. The CDR3 spans 16 residues.

The chain links TRBV28 to TRBJ1-5; 11 bases align to TRBD1. From germline, CDR1 is MDHEN and CDR2 SYDVKM. The CDR3 length is 17 residues. With V trimmed by 4 bases and J by 2 bases, 7 bases remained unmatched. In nucleotides, the CDR3 is TGTGCCAGCAGTTCCCGGACAGGGGGCGTAGGCAATCAGCCCCAGCATTTT. Encoded protein: CASSSRTGGVGNQPQHF.

The V gene is TRBV10-3, the J gene TRBJ1-2; D is perhaps TRBD1 (6 bases). V lost 5 bases, J lost 4 bases, and 14 bases lay in between. This CDR3 is built from 14 residues. Germline V CDR1 and CDR2: ENHRY, SYGVKD. In nucleotides, the CDR3 is TGTGCCATCAGTAGGGACAATTCTGGCTATGGCTACACCTTC. Its translation is CAISRDNSGYGYTF.

V usage is TRBV10-3 and J usage is TRBJ1-1, with D possibly TRBD1 on 5 matching bases. The ends were cut back, 2 bases at V and 4 bases at J, with 14 bases in the middle. In germline, CDR1 is ENHRY, CDR2 SYGVKD. The CDR3 runs 15 residues. The CDR3 DNA sequence: TGTGCCATCAGTGAGACTCAGGGTTATGCCACTGAAGCTTTCTTT. Translation gives CAISETQGYATEAFF.

CDR3 amino acids: CASSPQGAQYEQFF. CDR3 coding DNA: TGTGCCAGCAGTCCCCAGGGGGCTCAATATGAGCAGTTCTTC. This sequence joins TRBV6-5 and TRBJ2-1; TRBD1 matches 8 bases. V shed 5 bases and J 8 bases; nucleotides not matched to a gene: 8. Germline loops: CDR1 MNHEY, CDR2 SVGAGI. This CDR3 contains 14 residues.